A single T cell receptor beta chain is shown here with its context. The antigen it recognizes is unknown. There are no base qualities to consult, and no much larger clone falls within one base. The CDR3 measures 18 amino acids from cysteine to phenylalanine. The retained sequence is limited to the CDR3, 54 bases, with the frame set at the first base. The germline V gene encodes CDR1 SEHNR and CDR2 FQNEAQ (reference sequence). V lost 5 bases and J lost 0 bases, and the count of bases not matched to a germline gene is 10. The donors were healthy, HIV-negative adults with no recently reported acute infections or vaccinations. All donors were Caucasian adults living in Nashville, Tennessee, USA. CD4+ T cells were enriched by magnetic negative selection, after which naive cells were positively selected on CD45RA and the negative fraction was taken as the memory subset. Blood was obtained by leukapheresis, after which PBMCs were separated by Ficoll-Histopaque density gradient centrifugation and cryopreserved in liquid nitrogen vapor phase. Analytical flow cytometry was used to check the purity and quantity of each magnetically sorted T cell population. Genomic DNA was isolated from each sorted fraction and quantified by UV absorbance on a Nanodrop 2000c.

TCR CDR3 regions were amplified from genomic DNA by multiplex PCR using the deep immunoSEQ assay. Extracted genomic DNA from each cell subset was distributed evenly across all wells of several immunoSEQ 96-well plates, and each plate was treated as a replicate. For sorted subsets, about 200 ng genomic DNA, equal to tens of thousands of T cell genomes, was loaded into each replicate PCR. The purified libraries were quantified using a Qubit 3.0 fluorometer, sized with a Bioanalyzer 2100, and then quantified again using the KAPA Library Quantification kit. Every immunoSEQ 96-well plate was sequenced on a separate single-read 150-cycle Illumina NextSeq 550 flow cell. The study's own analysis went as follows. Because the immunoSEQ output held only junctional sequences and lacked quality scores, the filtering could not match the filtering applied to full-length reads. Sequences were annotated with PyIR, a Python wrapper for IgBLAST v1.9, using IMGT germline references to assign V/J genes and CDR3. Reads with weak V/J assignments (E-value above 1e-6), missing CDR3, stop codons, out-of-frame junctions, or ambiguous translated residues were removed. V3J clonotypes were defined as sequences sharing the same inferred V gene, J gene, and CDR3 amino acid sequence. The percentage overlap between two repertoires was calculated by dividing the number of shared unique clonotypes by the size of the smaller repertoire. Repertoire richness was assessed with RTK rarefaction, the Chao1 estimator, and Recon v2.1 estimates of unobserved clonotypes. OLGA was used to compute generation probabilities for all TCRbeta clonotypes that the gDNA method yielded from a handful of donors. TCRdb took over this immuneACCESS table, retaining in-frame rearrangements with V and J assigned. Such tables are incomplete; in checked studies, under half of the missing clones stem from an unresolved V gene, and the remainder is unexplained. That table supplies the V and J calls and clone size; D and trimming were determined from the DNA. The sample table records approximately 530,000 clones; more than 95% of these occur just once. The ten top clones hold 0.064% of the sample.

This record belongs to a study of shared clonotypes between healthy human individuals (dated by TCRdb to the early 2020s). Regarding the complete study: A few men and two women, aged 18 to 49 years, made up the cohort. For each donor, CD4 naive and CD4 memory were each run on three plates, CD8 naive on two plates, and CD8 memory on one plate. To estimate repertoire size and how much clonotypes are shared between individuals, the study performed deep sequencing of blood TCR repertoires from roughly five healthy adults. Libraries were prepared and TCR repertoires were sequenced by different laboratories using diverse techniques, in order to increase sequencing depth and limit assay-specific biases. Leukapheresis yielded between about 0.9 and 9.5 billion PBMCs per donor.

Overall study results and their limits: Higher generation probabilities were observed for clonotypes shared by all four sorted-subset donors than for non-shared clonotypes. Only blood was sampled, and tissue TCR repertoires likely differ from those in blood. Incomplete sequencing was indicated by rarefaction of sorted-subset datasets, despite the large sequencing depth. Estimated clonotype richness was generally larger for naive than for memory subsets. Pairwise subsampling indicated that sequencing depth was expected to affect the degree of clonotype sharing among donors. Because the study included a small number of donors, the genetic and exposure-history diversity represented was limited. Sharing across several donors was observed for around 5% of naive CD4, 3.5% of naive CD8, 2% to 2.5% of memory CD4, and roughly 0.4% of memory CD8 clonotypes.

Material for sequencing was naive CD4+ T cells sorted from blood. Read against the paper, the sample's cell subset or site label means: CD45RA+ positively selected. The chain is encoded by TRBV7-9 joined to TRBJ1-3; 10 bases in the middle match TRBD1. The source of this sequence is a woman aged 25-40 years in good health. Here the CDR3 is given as CASSIRDRGPSSGNTIYF. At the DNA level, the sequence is TGTGCCAGCAGCATCCGGGACAGGGGACCGAGCTCTGGAAACACCATATATTTT.